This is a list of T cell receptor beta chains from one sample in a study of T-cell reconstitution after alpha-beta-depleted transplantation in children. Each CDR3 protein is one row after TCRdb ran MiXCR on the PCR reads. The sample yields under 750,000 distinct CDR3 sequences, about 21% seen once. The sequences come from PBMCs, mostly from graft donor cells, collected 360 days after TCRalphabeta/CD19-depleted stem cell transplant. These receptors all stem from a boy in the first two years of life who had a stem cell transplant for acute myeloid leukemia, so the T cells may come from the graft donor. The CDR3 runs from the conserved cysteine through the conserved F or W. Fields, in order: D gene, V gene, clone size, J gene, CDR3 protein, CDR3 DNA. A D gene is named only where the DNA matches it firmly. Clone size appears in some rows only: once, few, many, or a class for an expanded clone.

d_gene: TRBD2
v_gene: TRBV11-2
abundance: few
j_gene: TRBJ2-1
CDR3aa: CASSLGSGGYSSYNEQFF
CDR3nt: TGTGCCAGCAGCTTAGGCAGCGGGGGTTATAGCTCCTACAATGAGCAGTTCTTC

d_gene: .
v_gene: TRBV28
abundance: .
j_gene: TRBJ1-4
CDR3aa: CASLDGTNEKLFF
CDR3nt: TGTGCCAGCCTGGACGGAACTAATGAAAAACTGTTTTTT

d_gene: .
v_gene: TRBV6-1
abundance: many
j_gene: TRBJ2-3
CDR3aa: CASSVTSGGHPTSTDTQYF
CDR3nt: TGTGCCAGCAGTGTAACGAGCGGAGGGCACCCCACTAGCACAGATACGCAGTATTTT

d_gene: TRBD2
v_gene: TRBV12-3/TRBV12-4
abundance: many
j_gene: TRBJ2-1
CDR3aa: CASSLRPAGGRINEQFF
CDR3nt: TGTGCCAGCAGTTTACGCCCAGCGGGGGGGCGGATCAATGAGCAGTTCTTC

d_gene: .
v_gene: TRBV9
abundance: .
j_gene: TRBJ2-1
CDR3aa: CASSVDPGGQFYNEQFF
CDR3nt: TGTGCCAGCAGCGTAGACCCCGGGGGACAATTTTACAATGAGCAGTTCTTC

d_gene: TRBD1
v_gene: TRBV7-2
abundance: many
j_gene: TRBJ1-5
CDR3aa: CASSSRQGGQPQHF
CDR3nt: TGTGCCAGCAGCTCCCGACAGGGTGGTCAGCCCCAGCATTTT

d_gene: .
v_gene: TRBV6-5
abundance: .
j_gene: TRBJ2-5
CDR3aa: CASSYMGRGPAEETQYF
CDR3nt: TGTGCCAGCAGCTACATGGGCCGGGGGCCGGCGGAAGAGACCCAGTACTTC

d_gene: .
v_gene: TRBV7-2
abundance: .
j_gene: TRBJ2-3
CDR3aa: CASRAPSTDTQYF
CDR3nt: TGTGCCAGCCGGGCCCCTAGCACAGATACGCAGTATTTT

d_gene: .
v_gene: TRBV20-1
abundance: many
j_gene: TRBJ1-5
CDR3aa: CSAARFNQPQHF
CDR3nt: TGCAGTGCTGCCCGGTTTAATCAGCCCCAGCATTTT

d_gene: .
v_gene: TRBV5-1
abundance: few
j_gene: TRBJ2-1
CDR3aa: CASSLGSGTRSGEQFF
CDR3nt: TGCGCCAGCAGCTTGGGTTCCGGGACCCGAAGCGGTGAGCAGTTCTTC

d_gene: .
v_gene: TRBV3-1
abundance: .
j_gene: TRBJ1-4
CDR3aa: CASSRAFNEKLFF
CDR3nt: TGTGCCAGCAGCCGAGCCTTTAATGAAAAACTGTTTTTT

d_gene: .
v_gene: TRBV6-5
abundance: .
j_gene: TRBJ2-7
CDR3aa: CASSLTLSSYEQYF
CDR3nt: TGTGCCAGCAGTTTGACGTTGAGCTCCTACGAGCAGTACTTC

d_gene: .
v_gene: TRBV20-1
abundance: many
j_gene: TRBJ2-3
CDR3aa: CSARRGTTDTKYF
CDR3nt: TGCAGTGCTAGACGGGGGACCACAGATACGAAGTATTTT

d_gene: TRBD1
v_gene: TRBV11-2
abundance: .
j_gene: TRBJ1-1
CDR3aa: CASSLATGLGTEAFF
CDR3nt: TGTGCCAGCAGCTTAGCGACAGGGCTAGGGACTGAAGCTTTCTTT

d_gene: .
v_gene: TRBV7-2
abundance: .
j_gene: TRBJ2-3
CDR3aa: CASSLAPGRPDDTQYF
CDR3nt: TGTGCCAGCAGCTTAGCTCCAGGGCGGCCTGACGACACGCAGTATTTT

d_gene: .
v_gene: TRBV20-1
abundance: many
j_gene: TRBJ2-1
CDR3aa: CSAADSNSYNEQFF
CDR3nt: TGCAGTGCCGCCGACAGCAACTCCTACAATGAGCAGTTCTTC

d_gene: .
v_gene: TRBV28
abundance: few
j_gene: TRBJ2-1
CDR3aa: CASSLGRGRRFF
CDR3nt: TGTGCCAGCAGTTTGGGAAGGGGAAGGAGGTTCTTC

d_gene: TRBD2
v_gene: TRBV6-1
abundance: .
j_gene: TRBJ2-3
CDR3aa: CASSHAGGSGDTQYF
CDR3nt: TGTGCCAGCTCGCATGCCGGGGGGAGTGGAGATACGCAGTATTTT

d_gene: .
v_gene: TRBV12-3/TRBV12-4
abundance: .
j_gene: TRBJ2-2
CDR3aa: CASSLQWVATGPTGELFF
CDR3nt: TGTGCCAGCAGTTTACAGTGGGTGGCGACAGGTCCCACCGGGGAGCTGTTTTTT

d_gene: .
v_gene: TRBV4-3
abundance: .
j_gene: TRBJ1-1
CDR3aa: CASSQGRQTNTEAFF
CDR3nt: TGCGCCAGCAGCCAAGGGCGGCAGACGAACACTGAAGCTTTCTTT

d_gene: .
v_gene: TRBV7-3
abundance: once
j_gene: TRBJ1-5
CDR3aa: CASSLKVGRVGQPQHF
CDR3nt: TGTGCCAGCAGCTTAAAGGTCGGCAGGGTCGGTCAGCCCCAGCATTTT

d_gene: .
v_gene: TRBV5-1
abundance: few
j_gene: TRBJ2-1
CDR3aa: CASSLEGNPYNEQFF
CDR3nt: TGCGCCAGCAGCTTGGAGGGGAACCCCTACAATGAGCAGTTCTTC

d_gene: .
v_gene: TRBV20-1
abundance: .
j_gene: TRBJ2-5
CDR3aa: CSAYTQGEKQETQYF
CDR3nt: TGCAGTGCTTATACTCAGGGTGAAAAACAAGAGACCCAGTACTTC

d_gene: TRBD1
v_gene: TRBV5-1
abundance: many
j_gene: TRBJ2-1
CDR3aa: CASSEGTGRINEQFF
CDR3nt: TGCGCCAGCAGCGAAGGGACAGGGAGAATAAATGAGCAGTTCTTC

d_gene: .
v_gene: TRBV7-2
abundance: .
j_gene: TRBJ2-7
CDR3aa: CASSSPSMGGSRSDEQYF
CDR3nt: TGTGCCAGCAGCTCCCCCTCCATGGGAGGTTCGCGGTCCGACGAGCAGTACTTC

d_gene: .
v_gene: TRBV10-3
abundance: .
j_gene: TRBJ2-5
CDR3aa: CAISESSDTRETQYF
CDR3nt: TGTGCCATCAGTGAGTCTTCGGACACTAGAGAGACCCAGTACTTC

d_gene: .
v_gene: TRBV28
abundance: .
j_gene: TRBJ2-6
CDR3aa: CASFSQGYGANVLTF
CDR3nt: TGTGCCAGCTTCTCGCAGGGTTATGGGGCCAACGTCCTGACTTTC

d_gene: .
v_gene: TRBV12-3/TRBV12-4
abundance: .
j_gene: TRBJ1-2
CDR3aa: CASSLGQRSNYGYTF
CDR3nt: TGTGCCAGCAGTTTAGGACAGCGATCTAACTATGGCTACACCTTC

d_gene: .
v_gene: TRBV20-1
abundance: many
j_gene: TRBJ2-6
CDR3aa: CSARVQGDSGANVLTF
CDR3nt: TGCAGTGCTAGAGTACAGGGAGACTCTGGGGCCAACGTCCTGACTTTC

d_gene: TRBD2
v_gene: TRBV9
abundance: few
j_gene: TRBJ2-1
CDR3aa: CASGGGGYEQFF
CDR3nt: TGTGCCAGCGGCGGGGGGGGGTATGAGCAGTTCTTC

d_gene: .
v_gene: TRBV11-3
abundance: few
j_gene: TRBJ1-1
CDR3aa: CASSLKRNTEAFF
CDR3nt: TGTGCCAGCAGCTTGAAGCGGAACACTGAAGCTTTCTTT

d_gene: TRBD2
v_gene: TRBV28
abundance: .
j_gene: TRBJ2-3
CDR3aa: CASRPRGGRLDTQYF
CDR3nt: TGTGCCAGCAGACCGCGGGGGGGCCGTCTAGATACGCAGTATTTT

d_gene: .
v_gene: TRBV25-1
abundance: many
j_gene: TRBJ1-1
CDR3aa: CASSESWGQNTEAFF
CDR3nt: TGTGCCAGCAGTGAATCCTGGGGCCAGAACACTGAAGCTTTCTTT

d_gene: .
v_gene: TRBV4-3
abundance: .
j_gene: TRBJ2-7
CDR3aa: CASSPDGTGYYEQYF
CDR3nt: TGCGCCAGCAGCCCCGATGGGACCGGGTACTACGAGCAGTACTTC

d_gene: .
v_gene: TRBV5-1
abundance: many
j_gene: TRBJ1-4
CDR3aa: CASSPEGPPLQKLFF
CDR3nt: TGCGCCAGCAGCCCGGAAGGGCCACCGCTGCAAAAACTGTTTTTT

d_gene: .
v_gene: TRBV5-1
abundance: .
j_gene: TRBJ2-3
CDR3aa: CASSALDTQYF
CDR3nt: TGCGCCAGCAGCGCTCTCGATACGCAGTATTTT